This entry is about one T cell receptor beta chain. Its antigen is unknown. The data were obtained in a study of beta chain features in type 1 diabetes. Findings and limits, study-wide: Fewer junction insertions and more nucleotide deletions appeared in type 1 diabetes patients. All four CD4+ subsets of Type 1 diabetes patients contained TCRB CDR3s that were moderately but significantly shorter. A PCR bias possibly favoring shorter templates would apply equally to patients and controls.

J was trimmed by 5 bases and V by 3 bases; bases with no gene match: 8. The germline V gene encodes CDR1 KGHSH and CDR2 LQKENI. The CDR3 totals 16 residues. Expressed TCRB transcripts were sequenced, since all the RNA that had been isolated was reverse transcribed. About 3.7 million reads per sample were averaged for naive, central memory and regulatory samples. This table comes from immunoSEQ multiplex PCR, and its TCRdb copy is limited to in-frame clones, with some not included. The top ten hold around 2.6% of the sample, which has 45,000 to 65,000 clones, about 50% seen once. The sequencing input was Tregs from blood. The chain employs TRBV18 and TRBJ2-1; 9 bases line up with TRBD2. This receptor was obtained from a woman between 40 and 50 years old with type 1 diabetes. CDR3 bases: TGTGCCAGCTCACCCGTAGGGGGGACTAGCAACAATGAGCAGTTCTTC. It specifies CASSPVGGTSNNEQFF.